This T cell receptor (beta chain) appears in the sequencing data of a study of OX40 agonist ivuxolimab in advanced cancers. TCRdb keeps only in-frame clones here, not all; method: immunoSEQ multiplex PCR. This sample has around 71,000 clones, with approximately 90% found just once. The CDR3 is made up of 16 amino acids. The germline gives CDR1 SGHAT, CDR2 FQNNGV. V lost 2 bases, J lost 0 bases, and 12 bases lay in between. The V call is TRBV11-2, the J call TRBJ2-3; maybe TRBD2 (6 bases). This TCR was sampled from an adult with an advanced solid tumor such as melanoma, head and neck, liver or kidney cancer. The specimen was CD4+ or CD8+ T cells sorted from blood, collected in a trial of the OX40 agonist ivuxolimab. The DNA of the CDR3 is TGTGCCAGCAGCTTAACGGGCGGGGCAAGCACAGATACGCAGTATTTT. Its translation is CASSLTGGASTDTQYF.